Presented here are 13 T cell receptor beta chains from one specimen sequenced in a study of OX40 agonist ivuxolimab in advanced cancers. Profiled with immunoSEQ multiplex PCR; TCRdb holds only in-frame clones, not every one. The sample includes approximately 74,000 clones, 80% to 95% seen only once; the top ten take around 0.29%. Here the sequenced sample was CD4+ or CD8+ T cells sorted from blood, taken in a trial of the OX40 agonist ivuxolimab. These receptors all stem from an adult with an advanced solid tumor such as melanoma, head and neck, liver or kidney cancer.

This clone was observed a handful of times. The chain carries TRBV5-1 and TRBJ2-7, with D maybe TRBD1 (6 bases). V was clipped by 3 bases and J by 0 bases, with 10 bases between them. The CDR3 length is 14 residues. The V gene's germline CDR1 is SGHRS and CDR2 YFSETQ. The CDR3 here is CASSSQGNSYEQYF. The DNA of the CDR3 is TGCGCCAGCAGCTCGCAGGGGAACTCCTACGAGCAGTACTTC.

This chain uses TRBV5-1 with TRBJ2-2, with TRBD1 identical over 8 bases. V gave up 4 bases and J gave up 0 bases; unmatched junction bases: 2. Germline CDR1 and CDR2: SGHRS and YFSETQ. The CDR3 length is 15 residues. The CDR3 reads CASSPGGSNTGELFF. For the CDR3, the DNA is TGCGCCAGCAGCCCAGGGGGCTCGAACACCGGGGAGCTGTTTTTT.

The chain links TRBV6-1 to TRBJ2-3, with 10 nucleotides matching TRBD2. There are 15 residues in the CDR3. The V segment lost 5 bases and the J segment 5 bases; nucleotides outside the gene matches: 7. Germline values: CDR1 MNHNS, CDR2 SASEGT. CDR3: CASSFPSGSRDTQYF. For the CDR3, the DNA is TGTGCCAGCAGTTTTCCTAGCGGGAGTAGAGATACGCAGTATTTT.

The rearrangement links TRBV15 to TRBJ1-2; TRBD1 might be the D (6 bases). The CDR3 consists of 13 residues. V was pared by 5 bases and J by 3 bases, with 10 bases between. Germline V gene sequence: CDR1 LNHNV, CDR2 YYDKDF (reference sequence). CDR3 residues: CATSPGADYGYTF. The CDR3 DNA reads TGTGCCACCAGCCCAGGGGCGGACTATGGCTACACCTTC.

The V gene is TRBV5-4, the J gene TRBJ2-7; perhaps TRBD2 as D (6 bases). V dropped 5 bases and J dropped 4 bases, with 13 bases sitting between them. The CDR3 is made up of 13 amino acids. Per germline, CDR1 SGHNT and CDR2 YYREEE (reference sequence). The chain's CDR3 is CASSLDREYEQYF. CDR3 DNA: TGTGCCAGCAGTCTGGATCGGGAGTACGAGCAGTACTTC. Looking up the rest from reference TRBV5-4 and TRBJ2-7 gives the full variable domain: ETGVTQSPTHLIKTRGQQVTLRCSSQSGHNTVSWYQQALGQGPQFIFQYYREEENGRGNFPPRFSGLQFPNYSSELNVNALELDDSALYLCASSLDREYEQYFGPGTRLTVT.

This clone was counted only a few times. The chain couples TRBV5-4 to TRBJ2-7; maybe TRBD1 (6 bases). CDR3 length equals 15 residues. CDR1 and CDR2 (germline): SGHNT, YYREEE (reference sequence). Trimming took 4 bases from V and 0 from J, leaving 14 bases between them. In DNA form, the CDR3 reads TGTGCCAGCAGCCCAGGGGCAGGGTACTCCTACGAGCAGTACTTC. Its translation is CASSPGAGYSYEQYF.

J is TRBJ1-3 and V is TRBV18; 7 nucleotides align to TRBD1. The CDR3 sequence is 15 residues long. V lost 0 bases, J lost 2 bases, and 1 base stayed unmatched. Germline V gives CDR1 KGHSH, CDR2 LQKENI. CDR3 sequence: CASSPPGQTGNTIYF. CDR3 sequence (DNA): TGTGCCAGCTCACCACCGGGACAGACTGGAAACACCATATATTTT.

In its sample, this clone was seen once. The chain recombines TRBV7-9 with TRBJ2-3, with TRBD1 as a possible D gene (6 bases). Germline CDR1 SEHNR, CDR2 FQNEAQ (reference sequence). V lost 4 bases and J lost 8, with 7 bases in between. This CDR3 has 11 residues. CDR3 in amino acids: CASSSGVTQYF. In nucleotides, the CDR3 is TGTGCCAGCAGCTCAGGGGTTACGCAGTATTTT.

This chain uses TRBV28 with TRBJ2-7; TRBD1 agrees at 7 bases. Germline lookup yields CDR1 MDHEN and CDR2 SYDVKM. The junction had 15 bases not matched to a gene; V was cut back by 7 bases and J by 6 bases. This CDR3 contains 15 residues. CDR3 region: CASTFIGVSGGEQYF. The CDR3 coding sequence is TGTGCCAGCACCTTTATCGGGGTTTCAGGGGGCGAGCAGTACTTC. Using reference TRBV28 and TRBJ2-7 for the parts outside the CDR3, the full variable domain is DVKVTQSSRYLVKRTGEKVFLECVQDMDHENMFWYRQDPGLGLRLIYFSYDVKMKEKGDIPEGYSVSREKKERFSLILESASTNQTSMYLCASTFIGVSGGEQYFGPGTRLTVT.

This rearrangement joins TRBV27 to TRBJ2-7; D tentatively fits TRBD1 or TRBD2 (5 bases each). CDR1 MNHEY and CDR2 SMNVEV come from the germline V gene (reference sequence). V gave up 3 bases and J gave up 3 bases, with 9 bases separating them. This CDR3 region has 13 residues. The CDR3 DNA reads as TGTGCCAGCAGTTTGTCGGGGCTCTACGAGCAGTACTTC. Amino acid sequence: CASSLSGLYEQYF.

This clone appeared once. The V and J genes are TRBV2 and TRBJ2-7; possibly TRBD1 for D (5 bases). Germline CDR1 and CDR2: SNHLY and FYNNEI. V shed 6 bases and J shed 5 bases, with 14 bases lying between them. This CDR3 is 13 amino acids long. The CDR3 DNA reads TGTGCCAGCAGCGCTACAGGATTCGACGAGCAGTACTTC. As protein: CASSATGFDEQYF.

The rearrangement uses TRBV6-5 and TRBJ2-5; D call uncertain. Germline values: CDR1 MNHEY, CDR2 SVGAGI. V dropped 1 base and J dropped 6 bases, with 3 bases sitting between them. The CDR3 is 11 residues long. The CDR3 DNA sequence: TGTGCCAGCAGTTACTTGAAGACCCAGTACTTC. Translation gives CASSYLKTQYF.

CDR3 protein: CASSFFLAGEETQYF. The CDR3 DNA is TGTGCCAGCAGCTTTTTTCTAGCGGGAGAAGAGACCCAGTACTTC. The J gene is TRBJ2-5, the V gene TRBV7-9, with 10 bases fitting TRBD2. Looked up from germline, CDR1 is SEHNR and CDR2 is FQNEAQ (reference sequence). The CDR3 is 15 amino acids. The ends lost 3 bases at V and 3 bases at J; junction bases unmatched: 4.